There are a few counts of the clone carrying this T cell receptor beta chain. Its target is unknown. Primers used in a second PCR of about 7 to 12 cycles were a sample-barcoded 5' primer and a J-beta primer mix. Via MiXCR, TCRdb re-called the 5' RACE reads, giving one row per CDR3 protein. The sample contains 700,000 to 1,000,000 distinct CDR3 sequences, roughly 44% of which appear only once. This entry belongs to a study of blood T cells in healthy people across ages. Study-wide results and limits: When set beside aged donors, long-lived donors presented more naive CD4+ cells and higher diversity.

Sequenced material: blood. The receptor was derived from a man in his sixties in good health.

As DNA, the CDR3 is TGTGCCAGCAGTTTACTCTCCGGGACAGGTGTTGAGCAGTACTTC. Amino acid sequence: CASSLLSGTGVEQYF. V and J are TRBV12-3 or TRBV12-4 and TRBJ2-4, with 8 positions matching TRBD1. The CDR3 is 15 residues long. Unmatched junction bases numbered 13, after V lost 2 bases and J lost 13 bases.